This passage covers 8 T cell receptor beta chains from one sample sequenced in a study of CD8 T cells in Susac syndrome. The RNA input was roughly 0.5 to 1 ug, and it was reverse transcribed with random hexamers. TCRdb processed the immunoSEQ multiplex PCR reads anew with MiXCR; each CDR3 protein has one entry. Among approximately 70,000 distinct CDR3 sequences listed, around 95% were seen once. The source material was CD8+ T cells from PBMCs. All receptors come from a human donor in good health.

This clonotype was seen a handful of times. V gene TRBV5-6 combines with J gene TRBJ2-7; 7 bases are a match to TRBD1. This CDR3 is 11 amino acids long. J was trimmed by 7 bases and V by 4 bases; bases with no gene match: 2. From germline, CDR1 is SGHDT and CDR2 YYEEEE. The CDR3: CASSQDREQYF. As DNA, the CDR3 is TGTGCCAGCAGCCAGGACAGGGAGCAGTACTTC.

The chain combines TRBV6-5 with TRBJ2-7; TRBD1 might be the D (6 bases). The germline CDR1 and CDR2 sequences are MNHEY and SVGAGI. The length of the CDR3 is 11 residues. Trimming took off 7 bases at V and 6 bases at J, with 10 bases between the two ends. The CDR3 sequence is CASTKGGEQYF. CDR3 nucleotides: TGTGCCAGCACCAAAGGGGGCGAGCAGTACTTC.

The rearrangement links TRBV28 to TRBJ2-5; tentative D call: TRBD1 (5 bases). The V gene's germline CDR1 is MDHEN and CDR2 SYDVKM. Deletions cut 6 bases from V and 5 bases from J, with 22 bases between. The CDR3 is 16 residues long. The CDR3 here is CASSSPLRAYWETQYF. In DNA form, the CDR3 reads TGTGCCAGCAGCTCCCCTCTCAGGGCCTATTGGGAGACCCAGTACTTC.

The chain carries TRBV30 and TRBJ2-1; 10 bases line up with TRBD1. After removal of 1 base from V and 9 bases from J, the junction contained 3 bases not matched to a gene. This CDR3 has 13 residues. Germline V gives CDR1 GTSNPN, CDR2 SVGIG (reference sequence). The CDR3, as DNA: TGTGCCTGGAGTGCCGGGACAGGGGTTGAGCAGTTCTTC. It yields the protein CAWSAGTGVEQFF.

The V gene is TRBV4-1, the J gene TRBJ2-7; D is unresolved. This CDR3 contains 13 residues. CDR1 is MGHRA and CDR2 is YSYEKL in the germline V gene. The V end was cut by 0 bases, the J end by 2 bases, with 5 bases between. DNA of the CDR3: TGCGCCAGCAGCCAAGAGGGCCCCTACGAGCAGTACTTC. Translating it yields CASSQEGPYEQYF.

This clonotype was counted between two and nine times. The V call is TRBV6-2 or TRBV6-3, the J call TRBJ1-2; 8 bases agree with TRBD1. Germline CDR1 MNHEY, CDR2 SVGEGT. CDR3 size: 14 residues. Germline trimming cut 6 bases from V and 6 bases from J; bases unmatched to any gene: 9. CDR3 sequence: CASRPPDRADGYTF. CDR3 sequence (DNA): TGTGCCAGCAGGCCTCCGGACAGGGCCGATGGCTACACCTTC.

The chain combines TRBV19 with TRBJ1-2; tentatively, D is TRBD1 (5 bases). V shed 3 bases and J shed 8 bases, with 13 bases lying between them. The germline V gene encodes CDR1 LNHDA and CDR2 SQIVND (reference sequence). CDR3 size: 13 residues. CDR3 protein: CASSISRGNGYTF. CDR3 DNA: TGTGCCAGTAGTATCAGCCGGGGGAACGGCTACACCTTC.

This chain connects TRBV15 to TRBJ2-1, with a tentative D call TRBD2 (5 bases). Trimming took off 6 bases at V and 8 bases at J, with 17 bases between the two ends. CDR1 and CDR2 (germline): LNHNV, YYDKDF (reference sequence). The CDR3 length is 14 residues. The CDR3 DNA reads as TGTGCCACCAGAGGCGGGCTAAAGGGTGATGAGCAGTTCTTC. Its translation: CATRGGLKGDEQFF.